One T cell receptor (beta chain) is described in this entry. This record belongs to a study of blood T cell repertoires in COVID-19. As for the study in general: Spain, Italy and the United States supplied samples that represented acute and convalescent COVID-19. T cells, B-cell-depleted T cells, or PBMCs supplied cDNA or gDNA.

This CDR3 contains 15 residues. Trimming pared 3 bases from V and 0 bases from J, leaving 8 bases between. In germline, CDR1 is KGHDR, CDR2 SFDVKD. Assay: immunoSEQ multiplex PCR; the TCRdb copy retains only in-frame clones and omits some. The repertoire includes 250,000 to 350,000 clones, approximately 88% of them detected once, and roughly 1.5% sits in the top ten. Enrolment of Seattle patients took place during active infection, and they were followed longitudinally. The source material was peripheral blood. J is TRBJ1-5 and V is TRBV24-1; D is uncertain. This clonotype was sampled from a human donor with COVID-19, enrolled during active disease. The donor label of this sample is uncertain. The CDR3: CATSDLGDSNQPQHF. The CDR3 nucleotides are TGTGCCACCAGTGATCTCGGAGATAGCAATCAGCCCCAGCATTTT.